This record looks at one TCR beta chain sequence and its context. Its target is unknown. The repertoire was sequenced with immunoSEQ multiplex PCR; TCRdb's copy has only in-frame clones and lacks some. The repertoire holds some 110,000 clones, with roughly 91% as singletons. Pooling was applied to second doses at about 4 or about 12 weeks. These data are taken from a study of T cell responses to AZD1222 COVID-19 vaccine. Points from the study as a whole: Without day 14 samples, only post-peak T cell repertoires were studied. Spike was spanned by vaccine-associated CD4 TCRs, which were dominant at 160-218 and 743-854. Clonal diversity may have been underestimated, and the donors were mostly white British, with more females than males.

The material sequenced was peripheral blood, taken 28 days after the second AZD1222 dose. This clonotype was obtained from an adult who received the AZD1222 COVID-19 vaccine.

Here the CDR3 DNA reads TGTGCCAGCAGTTACGGGTCGGGGGACGGCCGGGGACTGTTTTTT. It specifies CASSYGSGDGRGLFF. The rearrangement links TRBV6-5 to TRBJ1-4, with D possibly matching TRBD1 (5 bases). Looked up from germline, CDR1 is MNHEY and CDR2 is SVGAGI. The CDR3 has 15 residues. Deletions cut 2 bases from V and 13 bases from J, with 20 bases between.